This T cell receptor beta chain was identified in a study of technical replicates of blood from four donors. Measured with immunoSEQ multiplex PCR; TCRdb has only the in-frame clones, and not every one. The table records 80,000 to 100,000 clones, about 96% of them present only once. Trimming took 6 bases from V and 1 from J; bases not matched to a gene: 5. The CDR3 has 14 amino acids. Germline assignment: CDR1 MNHEY and CDR2 SVGAGI. This TCR was sampled from a human donor in good health. The sequenced sample consisted of T cells isolated from PBMCs. This chain connects TRBV6-5 to TRBJ2-7; 8 bases match TRBD1. Here the CDR3 reads CASSQDRESYEQYF. CDR3 sequence (DNA): TGTGCCAGCAGCCAGGACAGGGAGTCCTACGAGCAGTACTTC.